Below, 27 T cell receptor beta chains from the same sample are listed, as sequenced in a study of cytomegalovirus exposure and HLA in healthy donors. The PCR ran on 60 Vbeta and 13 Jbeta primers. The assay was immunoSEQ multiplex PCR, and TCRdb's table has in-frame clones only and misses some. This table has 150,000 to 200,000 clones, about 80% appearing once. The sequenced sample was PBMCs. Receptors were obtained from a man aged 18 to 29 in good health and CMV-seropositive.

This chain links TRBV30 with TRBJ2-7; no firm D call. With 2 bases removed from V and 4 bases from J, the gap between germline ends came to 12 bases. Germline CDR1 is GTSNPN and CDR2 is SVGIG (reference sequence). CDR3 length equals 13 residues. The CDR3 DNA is TGTGCCTGGAGTTGGGCAGCCCAATACGAGCAGTACTTC. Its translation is CAWSWAAQYEQYF. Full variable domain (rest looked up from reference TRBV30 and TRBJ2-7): SQTIHQWPATLVQPVGSPLSLECTVEGTSNPNLYWYRQAAGRGLQLLFYSVGIGQISSEVPQNLSASRPQDRQFILSSKKLLLSDSGFYLCAWSWAAQYEQYFGPGTRLTVT.

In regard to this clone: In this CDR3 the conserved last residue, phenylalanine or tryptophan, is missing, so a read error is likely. CDR3 DNA: TGTGCCATCAGTGAGGGGGGGGTCCCACCCCTCCACCTT. Protein sequence: CAISEGGVPPLHL. The V and J genes are TRBV10-3 and TRBJ1-6; D possibly corresponds to TRBD1 (5 bases). The CDR3 is 13 amino acids. V dropped 2 bases and J dropped 11 bases, with 10 bases sitting between them. Germline V lookup: CDR1 ENHRY, CDR2 SYGVKD.

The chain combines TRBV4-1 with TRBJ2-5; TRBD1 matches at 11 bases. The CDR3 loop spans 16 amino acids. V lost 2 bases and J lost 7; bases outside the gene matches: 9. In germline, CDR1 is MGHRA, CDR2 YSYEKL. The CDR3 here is CASSQRDRGILGTQYF. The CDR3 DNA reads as TGCGCCAGCAGCCAACGGGACAGGGGGATTCTCGGGACCCAGTACTTC.

The CDR3 nucleotides are TGCGCCAGTCAAGCGAGCGGGAGGAACCCCTTAGTAAATGAGCAGTTCTTC. This gives the protein CASQASGRNPLVNEQFF. The V gene is TRBV10-2, the J gene TRBJ2-1, with TRBD2 identical over 9 bases. Germline CDR1 and CDR2: WSHSY and SAAADI. The ends lost 9 bases at V and 7 bases at J; junction bases unmatched: 19. The CDR3 is 17 amino acids.

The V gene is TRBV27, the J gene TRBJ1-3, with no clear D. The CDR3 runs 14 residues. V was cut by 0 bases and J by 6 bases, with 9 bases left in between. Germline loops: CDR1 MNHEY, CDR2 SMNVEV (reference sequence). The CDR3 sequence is CASSLSGSLNTIYF. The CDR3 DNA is TGTGCCAGCAGTTTATCCGGGAGTCTAAACACCATATATTTT.

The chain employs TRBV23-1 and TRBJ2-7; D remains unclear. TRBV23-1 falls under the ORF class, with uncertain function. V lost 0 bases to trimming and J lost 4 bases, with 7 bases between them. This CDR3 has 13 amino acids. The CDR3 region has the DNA TGCGCCAGCAGTCAATCCCAGGAATACGAGCAGTACTTC. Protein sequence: CASSQSQEYEQYF.

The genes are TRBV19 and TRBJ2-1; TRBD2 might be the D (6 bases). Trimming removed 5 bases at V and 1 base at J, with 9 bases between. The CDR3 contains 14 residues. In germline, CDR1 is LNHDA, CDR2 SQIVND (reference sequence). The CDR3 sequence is CASSSTSSYNEQFF. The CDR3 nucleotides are TGTGCCAGTAGTTCGACTAGTTCCTACAATGAGCAGTTCTTC.

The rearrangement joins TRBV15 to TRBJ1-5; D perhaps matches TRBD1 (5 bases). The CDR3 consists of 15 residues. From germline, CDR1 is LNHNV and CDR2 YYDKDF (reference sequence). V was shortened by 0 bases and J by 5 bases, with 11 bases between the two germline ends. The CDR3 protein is CATSREGGTHQPQHF. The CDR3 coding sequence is TGTGCCACCAGCAGAGAGGGGGGAACCCATCAGCCCCAGCATTTT.

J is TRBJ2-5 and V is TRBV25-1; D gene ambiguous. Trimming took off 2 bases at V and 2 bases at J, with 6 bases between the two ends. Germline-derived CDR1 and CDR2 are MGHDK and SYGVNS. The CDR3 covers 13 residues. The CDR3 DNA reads TGTGCCAGCAGTGAAGAGGAGCAAGAGACCCAGTACTTC. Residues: CASSEEEQETQYF.

The CDR3 is CASRRGQNSGNTIYF. CDR3 in DNA: TGTGCCAGCAGGAGGGGACAGAACTCTGGAAACACCATATATTTT. The J gene is TRBJ1-3, the V gene TRBV2; TRBD1 agrees at 7 bases. Germline V gene sequence: CDR1 SNHLY, CDR2 FYNNEI. This CDR3 region has 15 residues. V lost 6 bases and J lost 0; bases outside the gene matches: 5.

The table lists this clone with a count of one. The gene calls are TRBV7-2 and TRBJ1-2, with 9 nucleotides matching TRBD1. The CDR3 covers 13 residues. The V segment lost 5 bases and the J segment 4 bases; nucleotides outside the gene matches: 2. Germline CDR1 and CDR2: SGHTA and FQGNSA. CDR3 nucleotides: TGTGCCAGCAGCCCGGGACAGGGCTATGGCTACACCTTC. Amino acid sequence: CASSPGQGYGYTF.

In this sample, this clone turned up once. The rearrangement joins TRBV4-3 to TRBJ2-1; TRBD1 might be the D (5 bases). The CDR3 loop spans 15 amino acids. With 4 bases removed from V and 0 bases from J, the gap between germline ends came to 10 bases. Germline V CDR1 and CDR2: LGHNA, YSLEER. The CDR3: CASSLRGSSYNEQFF. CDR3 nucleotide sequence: TGCGCCAGCAGCCTTAGGGGATCCTCCTACAATGAGCAGTTCTTC.

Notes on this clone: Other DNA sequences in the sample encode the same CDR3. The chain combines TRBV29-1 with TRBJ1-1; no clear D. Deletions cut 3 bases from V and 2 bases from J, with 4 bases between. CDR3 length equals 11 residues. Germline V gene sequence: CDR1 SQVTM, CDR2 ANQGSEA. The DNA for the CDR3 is TGCAGCGTTGATAGAAACACTGAAGCTTTCTTT. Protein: CSVDRNTEAFF.

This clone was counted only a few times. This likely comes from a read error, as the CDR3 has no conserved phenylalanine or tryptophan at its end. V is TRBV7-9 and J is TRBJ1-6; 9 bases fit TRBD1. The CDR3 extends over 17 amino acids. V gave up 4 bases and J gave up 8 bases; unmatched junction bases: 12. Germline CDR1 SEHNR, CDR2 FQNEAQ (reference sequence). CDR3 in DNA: TGTGCCAGCAGCTCTCTAACCGGGACAGGGAACGATTCACCCCTCCACCTT. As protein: CASSSLTGTGNDSPLHL.

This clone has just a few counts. CDR3: CASSPGGTSSGANVLTF. CDR3 DNA: TGCGCCAGCAGCCCAGGGGGCACGAGCTCTGGGGCCAACGTCCTGACTTTC. The chain carries TRBV5-1 and TRBJ2-6; TRBD1 agrees at 8 bases. The CDR3 is 17 amino acids. From germline, CDR1 is SGHRS and CDR2 YFSETQ. Trimming removed 4 bases from V and 0 bases from J; junction bases left unmatched: 6. The full variable domain, in which reference TRBV5-1 and TRBJ2-6 provide the parts outside the CDR3, is KAGVTQTPRYLIKTRGQQVTLSCSPISGHRSVSWYQQTPGQGLQFLFEYFSETQRNKGNFPGRFSGRQFSNSRSEMNVSTLELGDSALYLCASSPGGTSSGANVLTFGAGSRLTVL.

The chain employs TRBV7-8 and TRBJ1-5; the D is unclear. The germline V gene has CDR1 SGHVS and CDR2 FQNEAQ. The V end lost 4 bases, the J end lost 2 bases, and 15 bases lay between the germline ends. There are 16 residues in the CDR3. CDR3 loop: CASSSYTYEGNQPQHF. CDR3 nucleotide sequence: TGTGCCAGCAGCTCATACACCTATGAGGGCAATCAGCCCCAGCATTTT.

CDR3 coding DNA: TGTGCCTGGAGGGGCGGGACAGGGCGGGCTAATGAAAAACTGTTTTTT. Translated: CAWRGGTGRANEKLFF. This chain joins TRBV30 and TRBJ1-4; 9 nucleotides agree with TRBD1. The CDR3 has 16 amino acids. Germline-derived CDR1 and CDR2 are GTSNPN and SVGIG (reference sequence). The trim removed 3 bases at V and 3 bases at J, leaving 8 bases unmatched.

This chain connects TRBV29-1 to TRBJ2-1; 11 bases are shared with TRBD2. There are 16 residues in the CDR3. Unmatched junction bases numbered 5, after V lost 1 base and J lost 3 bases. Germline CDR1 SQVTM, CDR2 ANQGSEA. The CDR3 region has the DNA TGCAGCGTTGAAGGGCAGGGACTAGCGGACTACAATGAGCAGTTCTTC. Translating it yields CSVEGQGLADYNEQFF.

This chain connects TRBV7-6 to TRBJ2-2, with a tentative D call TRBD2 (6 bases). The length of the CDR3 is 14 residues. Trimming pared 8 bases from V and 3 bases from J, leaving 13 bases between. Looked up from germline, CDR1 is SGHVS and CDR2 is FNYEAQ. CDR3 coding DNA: TGTGCCAGCTCCCGACCGGGGGACACCGGGGAGCTGTTTTTT. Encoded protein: CASSRPGDTGELFF.

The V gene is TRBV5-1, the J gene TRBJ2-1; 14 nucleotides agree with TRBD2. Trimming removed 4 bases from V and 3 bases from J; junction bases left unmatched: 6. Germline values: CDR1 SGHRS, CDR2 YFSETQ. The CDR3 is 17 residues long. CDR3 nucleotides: TGCGCCAGCAGCCCTACGGGACTAGCGGGGGTCTACAATGAGCAGTTCTTC. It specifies CASSPTGLAGVYNEQFF.

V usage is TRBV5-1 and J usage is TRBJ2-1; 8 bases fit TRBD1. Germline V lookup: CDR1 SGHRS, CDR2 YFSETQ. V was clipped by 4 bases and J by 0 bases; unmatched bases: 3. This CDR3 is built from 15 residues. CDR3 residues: CASSTGTGSYNEQFF. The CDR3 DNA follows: TGCGCCAGCAGCACCGGGACAGGCTCCTACAATGAGCAGTTCTTC.

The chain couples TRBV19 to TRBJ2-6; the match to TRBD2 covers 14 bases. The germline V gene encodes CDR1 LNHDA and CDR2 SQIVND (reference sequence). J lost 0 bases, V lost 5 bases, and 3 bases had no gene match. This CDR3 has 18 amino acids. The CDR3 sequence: CASSRGLAGDSGANVLTF. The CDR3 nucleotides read TGTGCCAGTAGTCGGGGACTAGCGGGAGACTCTGGGGCCAACGTCCTGACTTTC.

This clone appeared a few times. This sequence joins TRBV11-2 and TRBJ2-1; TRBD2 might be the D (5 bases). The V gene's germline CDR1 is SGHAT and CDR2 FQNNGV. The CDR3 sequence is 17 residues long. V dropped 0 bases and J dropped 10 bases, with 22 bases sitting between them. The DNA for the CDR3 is TGTGCCAGCAGCTTAGATGGCAGCGGAAGATCACAATGGGAGCAGTTCTTC. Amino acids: CASSLDGSGRSQWEQFF.

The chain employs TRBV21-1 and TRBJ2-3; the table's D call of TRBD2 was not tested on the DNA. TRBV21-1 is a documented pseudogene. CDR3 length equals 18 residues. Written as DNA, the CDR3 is TGTGCCAGCAGCAAAGATCGTCGCGGGAGGGATGATGGAAATACGCAGTATTTT. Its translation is CASSKDRRGRDDGNTQYF.

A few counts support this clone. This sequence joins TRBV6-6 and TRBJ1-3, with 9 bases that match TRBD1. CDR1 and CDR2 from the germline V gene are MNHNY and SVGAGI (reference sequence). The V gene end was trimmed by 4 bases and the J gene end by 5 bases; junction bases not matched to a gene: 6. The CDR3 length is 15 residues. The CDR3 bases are TGTGCCAGCAGTTCCCCGGACAGGGGAAGAAACACCATATATTTT. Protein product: CASSSPDRGRNTIYF.

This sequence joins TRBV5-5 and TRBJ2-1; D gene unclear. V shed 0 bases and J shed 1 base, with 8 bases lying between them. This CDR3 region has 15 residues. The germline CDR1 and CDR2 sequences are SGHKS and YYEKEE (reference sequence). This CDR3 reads CASSLVPDSYNEQFF. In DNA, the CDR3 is TGTGCCAGCAGCTTGGTGCCAGATTCCTACAATGAGCAGTTCTTC.

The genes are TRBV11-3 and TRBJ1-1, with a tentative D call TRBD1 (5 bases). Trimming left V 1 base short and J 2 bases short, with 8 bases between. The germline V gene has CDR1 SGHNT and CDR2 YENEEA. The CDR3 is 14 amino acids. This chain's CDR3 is CASSLGGGNTEAFF. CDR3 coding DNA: TGTGCCAGCAGCTTAGGCGGGGGTAACACTGAAGCTTTCTTT.